These T cell receptor beta chains were read from a single sample in a study of a mutant IDH1 vaccine in newly diagnosed glioma. Assay used: immunoSEQ multiplex PCR; TCRdb lists only in-frame clones, some missing. The sample lists about 56,000 clones, 80% to 90% occurring once. Their antigens are not known. The material was PBMCs, obtained from a glioma patient whose treatment included an IDH1 peptide vaccine. The receptors shown here come from a man aged 40-50 years with glioma. The CDR3 runs from the conserved cysteine through the conserved F or W. The D gene is left open where the match is weak. Expanded clones get a size class; other rows say once, few or many, or leave the size out.

j_gene: TRBJ1-1; d_gene: TRBD1; v_gene: TRBV7-2; abundance: NA; CDR3aa: CASSPGQVIGAFF; CDR3nt: TGTGCCAGCAGCCCAGGACAGGTAATAGGAGCTTTCTTT
j_gene: TRBJ2-5; d_gene: NA; v_gene: TRBV2; abundance: NA; CDR3aa: CASSMTNPRETQYF; CDR3nt: TGTGCCAGCAGTATGACCAACCCGCGAGAGACCCAGTACTTC
j_gene: TRBJ1-4; d_gene: NA; v_gene: TRBV6-1; abundance: NA; CDR3aa: CASTRATNEKLFF; CDR3nt: TGTGCCAGCACCCGTGCAACTAATGAAAAACTGTTTTTT
j_gene: TRBJ2-7; d_gene: NA; v_gene: TRBV7-3; abundance: once; CDR3aa: CASSLEGPSYEQYF; CDR3nt: TGTGCCAGCAGCTTAGAGGGGCCCTCCTACGAGCAGTACTTC
j_gene: TRBJ2-5; d_gene: TRBD1; v_gene: TRBV7-8; abundance: NA; CDR3aa: CASSLAGTGVAETQYF; CDR3nt: TGTGCCAGCAGCTTAGCCGGGACAGGGGTTGCCGAGACCCAGTACTTC
j_gene: TRBJ1-1; d_gene: NA; v_gene: TRBV5-5; abundance: NA; CDR3aa: CASSDSWAGFAEAFF; CDR3nt: TGTGCCAGCAGCGACTCATGGGCAGGGTTTGCTGAAGCTTTCTTT
j_gene: TRBJ2-5; d_gene: NA; v_gene: TRBV20-1; abundance: NA; CDR3aa: CSVMRGTQYF; CDR3nt: TGCAGTGTTATGCGGGGGACCCAGTACTTC
j_gene: TRBJ2-7; d_gene: TRBD2; v_gene: TRBV2; abundance: NA; CDR3aa: CASRPTRAGGGEQYF; CDR3nt: TGTGCCAGCAGACCAACTAGGGCGGGAGGAGGCGAGCAGTACTTC
j_gene: TRBJ2-3; d_gene: NA; v_gene: TRBV6-1; abundance: NA; CDR3aa: CASSSRLPTDTQYF; CDR3nt: TGTGCCAGCAGTTCGCGACTGCCCACAGATACGCAGTATTTT
j_gene: TRBJ2-7; d_gene: TRBD2; v_gene: TRBV7-6; abundance: NA; CDR3aa: CASSLLSSGRTDEQYF; CDR3nt: TGTGCCAGCAGCTTATTGTCTAGCGGGCGGACGGACGAGCAGTACTTC
j_gene: TRBJ2-7; d_gene: TRBD1; v_gene: TRBV7-8; abundance: once; CDR3aa: CASSPRRTGLDEQYF; CDR3nt: TGTGCCAGCAGCCCTAGGCGGACAGGGCTTGACGAGCAGTACTTC
j_gene: TRBJ2-7; d_gene: NA; v_gene: TRBV5-4; abundance: NA; CDR3aa: CASSQGRGTYEQYF; CDR3nt: TGTGCCAGCAGCCAGGGGCGTGGTACGTACGAGCAGTACTTC
j_gene: TRBJ2-3; d_gene: NA; v_gene: TRBV6-5; abundance: NA; CDR3aa: CASRTFDDTQYF; CDR3nt: TGTGCCAGCAGGACCTTCGATGATACGCAGTATTTT
j_gene: TRBJ2-7; d_gene: NA; v_gene: TRBV5-4; abundance: NA; CDR3aa: CASSLSGGYNEQYF; CDR3nt: TGTGCCAGCAGCTTGTCTGGGGGGTACAACGAGCAGTACTTC
j_gene: TRBJ1-3; d_gene: NA; v_gene: TRBV6-1; abundance: NA; CDR3aa: CAINSGVSGGNTIYF; CDR3nt: TGTGCCATCAACTCCGGGGTATCGGGTGGAAACACCATATATTTT
j_gene: TRBJ2-1; d_gene: NA; v_gene: TRBV7-8; abundance: NA; CDR3aa: CASSPRDRLLVEQFF; CDR3nt: TGTGCCAGCAGCCCCCGGGACCGCCTGTTGGTTGAGCAGTTCTTC
j_gene: TRBJ2-7; d_gene: TRBD2; v_gene: TRBV5-1; abundance: NA; CDR3aa: CASSRGGEQYF; CDR3nt: TGCGCCAGCAGCCGGGGGGGGGAGCAGTACTTC
j_gene: TRBJ1-1; d_gene: NA; v_gene: TRBV21-1; abundance: NA; CDR3aa: CASSLWNTEAFF; CDR3nt: TGTGCCAGCAGCTTATGGAACACTGAAGCTTTCTTT
j_gene: TRBJ2-7; d_gene: NA; v_gene: TRBV7-2; abundance: NA; CDR3aa: CAESPAGAYEQYF; CDR3nt: TGTGCCGAAAGCCCGGCAGGCGCCTACGAGCAGTACTTC
j_gene: TRBJ1-1; d_gene: NA; v_gene: TRBV15; abundance: once; CDR3aa: CATSWLTVKGAEAFF; CDR3nt: TGTGCCACCAGCTGGTTGACGGTGAAGGGTGCTGAAGCTTTCTTT
j_gene: TRBJ2-5; d_gene: NA; v_gene: TRBV2; abundance: NA; CDR3aa: CASSESGQAGETQYF; CDR3nt: TGTGCCAGCAGTGAAAGCGGCCAGGCCGGGGAGACCCAGTACTTC
j_gene: TRBJ1-3; d_gene: NA; v_gene: TRBV5-1; abundance: NA; CDR3aa: CASTSGAGNTIYF; CDR3nt: TGCGCCAGCACATCAGGGGCTGGAAACACCATATATTTT
j_gene: TRBJ1-5; d_gene: NA; v_gene: TRBV6-6; abundance: NA; CDR3aa: CASSSGDSYQPQHF; CDR3nt: TGTGCCAGCAGTTCGGGGGATTCCTATCAGCCCCAGCATTTT
j_gene: TRBJ2-7; d_gene: NA; v_gene: TRBV6-6; abundance: NA; CDR3aa: CASSLRGLDREQYF; CDR3nt: TGTGCCAGCAGTCTGCGGGGGCTAGATCGCGAGCAGTACTTC
j_gene: TRBJ2-7; d_gene: TRBD2; v_gene: TRBV7-9; abundance: NA; CDR3aa: CASTTPGLVYEQYF; CDR3nt: TGTGCCAGCACTACACCGGGACTAGTGTACGAGCAGTACTTC
j_gene: TRBJ1-5; d_gene: NA; v_gene: TRBV2; abundance: few; CDR3aa: CASSERAVYSNQPQHF; CDR3nt: TGTGCCAGCAGTGAACGGGCCGTCTACAGCAATCAGCCCCAGCATTTT
j_gene: TRBJ1-5; d_gene: NA; v_gene: TRBV7-2; abundance: NA; CDR3aa: CASSLSSTANQPQHF; CDR3nt: TGTGCCAGCAGCCTTTCCTCGACAGCCAATCAGCCCCAGCATTTT
j_gene: TRBJ2-7; d_gene: TRBD1; v_gene: TRBV6-5; abundance: NA; CDR3aa: CASSLRDRLEQYF; CDR3nt: TGTGCCAGCAGCCTCCGGGACAGGCTAGAGCAGTACTTC
j_gene: TRBJ2-1; d_gene: TRBD1; v_gene: TRBV6-5; abundance: NA; CDR3aa: CASRRTGGAFSEQFF; CDR3nt: TGTGCCAGCAGACGAACAGGGGGCGCTTTCAGTGAGCAGTTCTTC
j_gene: TRBJ1-1; d_gene: NA; v_gene: TRBV2; abundance: NA; CDR3aa: CASGREPLAFF; CDR3nt: TGTGCCAGCGGGCGAGAACCTTTAGCTTTCTTT
j_gene: TRBJ2-1; d_gene: TRBD1; v_gene: TRBV10-2; abundance: NA; CDR3aa: CASRPTGGLNEQFF; CDR3nt: TGCGCCAGCAGGCCAACAGGGGGCCTGAATGAGCAGTTCTTC
j_gene: TRBJ2-5; d_gene: TRBD2; v_gene: TRBV7-2; abundance: NA; CDR3aa: CASSLASGIGETQYF; CDR3nt: TGTGCCAGCAGCTTGGCTAGCGGGATAGGGGAGACCCAGTACTTC